The present T cell receptor (beta chain) was sequenced within a study of blood T cells in healthy people across ages. Primers used in a second PCR of roughly 6 to 11 cycles were a sample-barcoded 5' primer and a J-beta primer mix. One entry per CDR3 protein results from TCRdb running MiXCR on the 5' RACE reads. The top ten hold roughly 30% of the sample, which has hundreds of thousands of distinct CDR3 sequences, around 48% seen once. V lost 1 base and J lost 4; bases outside the gene matches: 8. This CDR3 has 16 residues. Germline V gives CDR1 LGHNA, CDR2 YNFKEQ. This clonotype was recorded a few times.

This TCR was recovered from a woman aged 55-70 years in good health. The chain carries TRBV4-2 and TRBJ1-1, with 8 bases identical to TRBD1. Material for sequencing was blood. The CDR3 DNA is TGTGCCAGCAGCCAAGCGGAGGACAGGGAGGGCACTGAAGCTTTCTTT. Protein sequence: CASSQAEDREGTEAFF.